This record looks at one T cell receptor beta chain sequence and its context. This clonotype came up many times. No antigen is known for it. No quality values exist for individual bases; no much larger clone is one base distant. This sample stems from a study of Graves' ophthalmopathy and Graves' hyperthyroidism (dated by TCRdb to 2016 to 2019). About the study as a whole: Peripheral blood samples were taken at the time of initial diagnosis, before any treatment was given. To explore V-J signatures distinguishing ophthalmopathy from hyperthyroidism, a discovery set of roughly 98 patients (43 ophthalmopathy, roughly 55 stable hyperthyroidism) was enrolled. TCR beta repertoire signatures were used to distinguish Graves' ophthalmopathy from Graves' hyperthyroidism and to predict progression to ophthalmopathy. The roughly 100 discovery patients were randomly divided into training and test sets at a 7:3 ratio. For independent validation, a separate cohort was made up of 18 to 20 hyperthyroidism patients plus 17 patients who later progressed from hyperthyroidism to ophthalmopathy. In total, 135 blood samples were TCR-sequenced: 40 to 45 ophthalmopathy, under 80 hyperthyroidism and approximately 17 hyperthyroidism-to-ophthalmopathy patients. Following sampling, methimazole starting at 30 mg daily was administered to hyperthyroidism patients, and high-dose intravenous methylprednisolone was administered to ophthalmopathy patients. In five or six hyperthyroidism patients, the T-cell repertoire of thyroid tissue was compared with the T-cell repertoire of blood. On the study overall, not on this receptor specifically: In validation, the model predicted ophthalmopathy progression with about 64% sensitivity and approximately 78% specificity; 12 predicted patients were CT-confirmed with GO in a median of around 6 months. Ophthalmopathy was separated from stable hyperthyroidism by the 13-signature model with around 88% sensitivity and about 83% specificity in cross-validation and with 80%/75% in the test set. Most expanded thyroid clonotypes with a frequency above 0.001 also appeared in blood, which suggests that blood repertoires may reflect the immune response in the thyroid. No statistical method was used to predetermine the sample size, and group allocation was not hidden from the investigators.

From the cysteine up to the phenylalanine, the CDR3 has a length of 12 residues. The retained sequence is limited to the CDR3, 36 bases, with the frame set at the first base. A distance of 9 bases separates the germline ends of V and J, which lose 4 bases and 5 bases respectively. CDR1 and CDR2, looked up from the germline V gene, are ENHRY and SYGVKD. Hyperthyroidism was considered stable if no progression to ophthalmopathy occurred within 18 months of follow-up. Patients with hyperthyroidism were aged 18 to 65 years, had been newly diagnosed, and had a disease duration of less than 2 months. Patients with other autoimmune diseases, uncontrolled infections, pregnancy or lactation were excluded. Diagnosis relied on clinical symptoms, serum thyroxine, TRAb, thyroid ultrasound and orbital computed tomography. Using Ficoll-Paque density gradient centrifugation, PBMCs were isolated from 8.5 to 10 ml of fresh peripheral blood. Trizol reagent was used to extract the total RNA, and its quality was then checked on an Agilent 2100 Bioanalyzer.

For repertoire sequencing, the TCR beta CDR3 regions were amplified from RNA transcripts. A first-round RT-PCR used HTBI primers with the Qiagen OneStep RT-PCR kit, followed by a second-round multiplex PCR, size selection and purification. The libraries underwent paired-end sequencing with 100 bp reads on an Illumina HiSeq2000. The original methods were these. SOAPnuke was used to process the reads, removing any read that contained adapters or uncalled bases, had a mean Phred below 15, or lacked an exact match to the constant primer or identifier. COPE v1.2.5 was used to merge the high-quality paired reads. Each unique nucleotide sequence was defined as a clonotype, and clonotypes were aligned to IMGT TRB V, D and J references with MiTCR v1.1. The analysis was limited to V-J combinations with a frequency above 0.0001, which together covered 98% to 99.2% of repertoires. For each V-J combination, a TCR clonal expansion and chaos score was defined as the ratio of F50 clonal expansion to chaos observed in the TCRdist matrix. Features were reduced by Welch's t-statistics and random forest to over ten V-J combinations, which fed a naive Bayes classifier. Thyroid-blood repertoire similarity was quantified with the Morisita-Horn index. Through fastp at Q25 and MiXCR, TCRdb rebuilt clones from the public reads, retaining in-frame beta chains. Each entry merges the rows of one CDR3 protein and shows their most common DNA and genes. For this entry, the V and J calls and clone size follow TCRdb and not the study's own pipeline. Recorded for this sample are about 420,000 distinct CDR3 sequences; roughly 20% of them occurred a single time. 2.5% to 3.5% of the sample rests with the top ten.

The rearranged segments are TRBV10-3 and TRBJ2-7; the D gene cannot be resolved reliably. The receptor was derived from a woman in her late teens or twenties with stable Graves' hyperthyroidism. Donor details come from another sample of the same person, matched by shared clones. The specimen was peripheral blood. At the DNA level, the sequence is TGTGCCATCAGTGGGACCGACGACGAGCAGTACTTC. Translated, this is CAISGTDDEQYF.